Listed below are T cell receptor beta chains from one sample, sequenced in a study of blood T cell repertoires in COVID-19. Profiled with immunoSEQ multiplex PCR; TCRdb holds only in-frame clones, not every one. The sample gives about 49,000 clones, around 65% of which show up once; 8.8% is in the top ten. Sequenced sample: peripheral blood. These receptors were taken from a woman aged 65 to 85 with acute or convalescent COVID-19. Both conserved end residues are part of each CDR3. A D gene is named only where the DNA matches it firmly. Some rows have no size entry. The others give once, few or many, or a class for an expanded clone.

size	V	D	J	CDR3	DNA
few	TRBV10-1	NA	TRBJ1-1	CASSAGGATEAFF	TGCGCCAGCAGTGCTGGGGGCGCGACTGAAGCTTTCTTT
NA	TRBV6-1	TRBD1	TRBJ2-3	CASSEGLTGGPTDTQYF	TGTGCCAGCAGTGAAGGGTTGACAGGGGGACCCACAGATACGCAGTATTTT
NA	TRBV7-8	TRBD2	TRBJ2-5	CASSLEGVAGDF	TGTGCCAGCAGCTTAGAGGGGGTAGCGGGGGACTTC
NA	TRBV5-1	NA	TRBJ1-6	CASSLGGTGGPPLHF	TGCGCCAGCAGCTTGGGGGGGACCGGGGGACCACCCCTCCACTTT
NA	TRBV29-1	NA	TRBJ2-5	CSVGTFGGTQYF	TGCAGCGTTGGCACATTCGGAGGGACCCAGTACTTC
NA	TRBV6-1	TRBD2	TRBJ2-7	CASSDGLAGAYEQYF	TGTGCCAGCAGTGACGGACTAGCGGGGGCCTACGAGCAGTACTTC
NA	TRBV3-1/TRBV3-2	NA	TRBJ1-2	CASSLSSAGVKGYTF	TGTGCCAGCAGCCTCTCCAGTGCGGGGGTGAAGGGCTACACCTTC
NA	TRBV7-9	TRBD2	TRBJ2-1	CASSLAGGRNEQFF	TGTGCCAGCAGCTTGGCGGGAGGGCGCAATGAGCAGTTCTTC
NA	TRBV6-6	NA	TRBJ2-5	CASRIEGVYQETQYF	TGTGCCAGCAGGATAGAAGGGGTGTATCAAGAGACCCAGTACTTC
NA	TRBV7-2	NA	TRBJ2-2	CASSHGSTDTGELFF	TGTGCCAGCAGTCACGGGAGCACGGACACCGGGGAGCTGTTTTTT
few	TRBV7-2	NA	TRBJ2-1	CASRHDLAVDEQFF	TGTGCCAGCAGACACGACCTAGCTGTCGATGAGCAGTTCTTC